A selection of T cell receptor beta chains follows, all from one sample in a study of blood T cell repertoires in COVID-19. Only in-frame clones appear in the TCRdb table, and some are missing; sequencing was by immunoSEQ multiplex PCR. The repertoire includes about 250,000 clones, 65% to 85% of them detected once, and roughly 7.8% sits in the top ten. The sample consisted of peripheral blood. Receptors originate from a middle-aged man with active or convalescent COVID-19. Each CDR3 is given with its conserved first and last residue. The D gene is left open where the match is weak. Some rows mark clone size as missing; the rest say once, few, many or name a class of expanded clone.

v_gene	abundance	d_gene	j_gene	CDR3aa	CDR3nt
TRBV30	-	-	TRBJ1-1	CAWSVDTLNTEAFF	TGTGCCTGGAGTGTAGACACATTGAACACTGAAGCTTTCTTT
TRBV24-1	-	TRBD1	TRBJ1-1	CATRAGQGEAFF	TGTGCCACCAGGGCCGGACAGGGGGAAGCTTTCTTT
TRBV6-5	-	-	TRBJ1-2	CASSSTDTVRGYTF	TGTGCCAGCAGTTCAACCGACACCGTACGGGGCTACACCTTC
TRBV11-2	-	-	TRBJ1-1	CASSLVLEAFF	TGTGCCAGCAGCTTAGTTTTAGAAGCTTTCTTT
TRBV7-2	-	-	TRBJ1-2	CASSLADTLGYGYTF	TGTGCCAGCAGCTTAGCTGACACCCTGGGCTATGGCTACACCTTC
TRBV7-2	-	-	TRBJ1-2	CASSELGQGRYGYTF	TGTGCCAGCAGCGAATTAGGTCAGGGAAGGTATGGCTACACCTTC
TRBV12-3/TRBV12-4	-	-	TRBJ2-1	CASRRTTGTEQFF	TGTGCCAGCAGGAGAACAACCGGGACAGAGCAGTTCTTC
TRBV5-1	-	-	TRBJ1-1	CASSLASGEAFF	TGCGCCAGCAGCTTGGCTTCGGGTGAAGCTTTCTTT
TRBV2	-	-	TRBJ2-7	CASTGTYEQYF	TGTGCCAGCACGGGGACCTACGAGCAGTACTTC
TRBV24-1	-	TRBD1	TRBJ2-3	CATSDPGTGGGTDTQYF	TGTGCCACCAGTGACCCCGGGACAGGGGGCGGCACAGATACGCAGTATTTT
TRBV19	-	-	TRBJ1-4	CASSSRFDNLFF	TGTGCCAGTAGTTCCCGTTTCGACAATCTGTTTTTT
TRBV7-6	-	TRBD1	TRBJ2-5	CASSSAAGQGVGETQYF	TGTGCCAGCAGCTCCGCCGCGGGACAGGGAGTCGGGGAGACCCAGTACTTC
TRBV18	-	TRBD1	TRBJ1-1	CASSPPTGGMNTEAFF	TGTGCCAGCTCACCACCGACAGGGGGAATGAACACTGAAGCTTTCTTT
TRBV4-1	-	TRBD2	TRBJ2-1	CASTPPTGGNEQFF	TGCGCCAGCACCCCTCCCACGGGGGGGAATGAGCAGTTCTTC
TRBV29-1	-	TRBD2	TRBJ2-5	CSVRTSGAPQETQYF	TGCAGCGTCCGGACTAGCGGGGCGCCCCAAGAGACCCAGTACTTC
TRBV6-1	-	-	TRBJ2-2	CASSEMLRRGLLNTGELFF	TGTGCCAGCAGTGAAATGTTAAGGAGGGGACTTTTGAACACCGGGGAGCTGTTTTTT
TRBV24-1	-	-	TRBJ2-1	CATSDNRVGEQFF	TGTGCCACCAGTGATAACAGGGTCGGTGAGCAGTTCTTC
TRBV3-1/TRBV3-2	-	-	TRBJ1-2	CASSPYKRGNGGYTF	TGTGCCAGCAGCCCTTACAAGCGGGGTAATGGTGGCTACACCTTC
TRBV14	-	TRBD2	TRBJ2-3	CASGTSGFRRDSDTQYF	TGTGCCAGCGGTACTAGCGGGTTTCGAAGGGACTCAGATACGCAGTATTTT
TRBV6-5	few	-	TRBJ1-5	CASRLQVLNNQPQHF	TGTGCCAGCAGACTTCAGGTGCTCAATAATCAGCCCCAGCATTTT
TRBV21-1	once	-	TRBJ2-7	CASSRREDRGRPSDEQYF	TGTGCCAGCAGCAGAAGGGAAGACAGGGGGCGCCCCAGTGACGAGCAGTACTTC
TRBV18	-	TRBD1	TRBJ1-1	CASSPRTGDGTEAFF	TGTGCCAGCTCACCCCGGACAGGGGACGGCACTGAAGCTTTCTTT
TRBV10-2	-	-	TRBJ1-5	CASGDTRNQPQHF	TGCGCCAGCGGGGACACCCGCAATCAGCCCCAGCATTTT
TRBV3-1/TRBV3-2	-	-	TRBJ2-3	CASSQGASPTDTQYF	TGTGCCAGCAGCCAAGGGGCCAGCCCGACAGATACGCAGTATTTT
TRBV6-6	-	-	TRBJ2-3	CASSYQGSDTQYF	TGTGCCAGCAGTTACCAGGGCTCAGATACGCAGTATTTT
TRBV30	once	-	TRBJ1-4	CAWAEARGSEKLFF	TGTGCCTGGGCGGAGGCAAGGGGGTCGGAAAAACTGTTTTTT
TRBV2	-	-	TRBJ1-5	CASSPQGSSNQPQHF	TGTGCCAGCAGTCCCCAGGGGTCGAGCAATCAGCCCCAGCATTTT
TRBV5-1	-	TRBD2	TRBJ2-1	CASREEPSGNNEQFF	TGCGCCAGCAGGGAGGAGCCTAGCGGTAACAATGAGCAGTTCTTC
TRBV19	-	TRBD1	TRBJ1-2	CASSTSPGQGAHGYTF	TGTGCCAGTAGTACCTCTCCGGGACAGGGGGCGCATGGCTACACCTTC
TRBV12-3/TRBV12-4	-	TRBD2	TRBJ2-2	CASGREQGELFF	TGTGCCTCCGGGCGGGAGCAGGGGGAGCTGTTTTTT
TRBV11-2	once	-	TRBJ1-6	CASSFYGGDANSPLHF	TGTGCCAGCAGCTTCTATGGGGGGGACGCAAATTCACCCCTCCACTTT
TRBV30	few	TRBD1	TRBJ1-1	CAWDRGYTEAFF	TGTGCCTGGGACAGGGGATACACTGAAGCTTTCTTT
TRBV30	-	-	TRBJ2-3	CAWSVGSEDTQYF	TGTGCCTGGAGTGTGGGGAGTGAAGATACGCAGTATTTT
TRBV9	once	TRBD2	TRBJ2-2	CASSVGLAGGHDSNTGELFF	TGTGCCAGCAGCGTAGGGCTAGCGGGGGGCCACGATTCGAACACCGGGGAGCTGTTTTTT
TRBV7-2	-	-	TRBJ1-5	CASSLQQEQPQHF	TGTGCCAGCAGCTTACAACAGGAACAGCCCCAGCATTTT
TRBV7-9	-	-	TRBJ2-7	CASSHGGSGYEQYF	TGTGCCAGCAGCCACGGCGGGTCGGGTTACGAGCAGTACTTC
TRBV19	-	-	TRBJ1-5	CASTPAGAGKPQHF	TGTGCCAGTACTCCCGCGGGGGCAGGCAAGCCCCAGCATTTT
TRBV2	few	TRBD2	TRBJ2-7	CASSRPGTSYEQYF	TGTGCCAGCAGTCGTCCCGGGACTAGCTACGAGCAGTACTTC
TRBV6-1	-	-	TRBJ2-5	CASSEEVERTQYF	TGTGCCAGCAGTGAAGAGGTGGAGCGGACCCAGTACTTC
TRBV29-1	few	-	TRBJ1-2	CSVETSPRWVQGRDGYTF	TGCAGCGTTGAAACTTCCCCCCGGTGGGTACAGGGCAGGGATGGCTACACCTTC
TRBV14	-	-	TRBJ2-1	CASSQQGLQEQFF	TGTGCCAGCAGCCAACAGGGTCTCCAGGAACAGTTCTTC
TRBV9	-	-	TRBJ1-1	CASSAEEGRTMMAFF	TGTGCCAGCAGCGCCGAGGAGGGACGGACCATGATGGCTTTCTTT
TRBV7-9	-	TRBD2	TRBJ2-1	CASSLFGAGGYHEQFF	TGTGCCAGCAGCTTATTTGGAGCGGGAGGGTATCATGAGCAGTTCTTC
TRBV18	few	-	TRBJ1-4	CASSPQQGNEKLFF	TGTGCCAGCTCACCACAACAGGGTAATGAAAAACTGTTTTTT
TRBV19	few	-	TRBJ1-2	CASSIEGGYGYTF	TGTGCCAGTAGTATAGAGGGGGGCTATGGCTACACCTTC
TRBV5-4	-	-	TRBJ2-7	CASSLQARDEQYF	TGTGCCAGCAGCTTGCAGGCCCGCGACGAGCAGTACTTC
TRBV4-1	-	TRBD1	TRBJ1-1	CASSQGQGAPGNTEAFF	TGCGCCAGCAGCCAAGGGCAGGGGGCGCCTGGGAACACTGAAGCTTTCTTT